The 18 T cell receptor beta chains in this list originate from one sample, sequenced in a study of T cells in Graves' hyperthyroidism and ophthalmopathy. Amplification targeted TCR beta CDR3 regions from RNA transcripts. Using the HTBI primer set, a first-round RT-PCR was run on the TCR CDR3. TCRdb used MiXCR to reprocess the multiplex PCR reads, holding one entry per CDR3 protein. In the table there are 350,000 to 400,000 distinct CDR3 sequences, about 18% of which are singletons. The source material was blood. Every receptor here comes from a woman under 30 with Graves' hyperthyroidism.

A word on this clonotype: A clone one base away is much larger, so this may be a read error. This chain uses TRBV5-4 with TRBJ1-2; the match to TRBD1 covers 7 bases. Germline V gene lookup returns CDR1 SGHNT and CDR2 YYREEE (reference sequence). The CDR3 consists of 14 residues. Here the CDR3 reads CASSEDRRAYGFTF. The CDR3 nucleotides are TGTGCCAGCAGCGAGGACAGGCGGGCCTATGGCTTCACCTTC.

This clonotype was observed a few times. The rearrangement uses TRBV28 and TRBJ1-2; D is possibly TRBD1 (5 bases). CDR3 length equals 13 residues. Trimming cost V 3 bases and J 5 bases, with 10 bases left between them. Looked up from germline, CDR1 is MDHEN and CDR2 is SYDVKM. The CDR3 protein is CASSFIRGYGYTF. DNA for the CDR3: TGTGCCAGCAGTTTTATACGGGGGTATGGCTACACCTTC.

This clonotype was counted ten times or more. The chain has TRBV30 and TRBJ1-5, with D maybe TRBD1 (5 bases). Deletions cut 0 bases from V and 4 bases from J, with 7 bases between. Germline lookup yields CDR1 GTSNPN and CDR2 SVGIG (reference sequence). This CDR3 has 13 residues. The CDR3 DNA follows: TGTGCCTGGAGTGTGGGGGGGAATCAGCCCCAGCATTTT. It codes for CAWSVGGNQPQHF.

The chain joins TRBV12-5 to TRBJ1-5; D not resolved. Between the trimmed V and J ends, which lost 5 bases and 4 bases, there was a span of 24 bases. Germline V gene lookup returns CDR1 LGHNT and CDR2 FRNRAP. The CDR3 totals 18 residues. CDR3 in DNA: TGTGCTAGTGGTCTGACCCCTCTTATAAGGGCGGGAAATCAGCCCCAGCATTTT. Translated: CASGLTPLIRAGNQPQHF.

The rearrangement uses TRBV27 and TRBJ1-5, with D hard to call. The germline V and J ends were trimmed by 3 bases and 0 bases, with 6 bases remaining between them. Germline V gene sequence: CDR1 MNHEY, CDR2 SMNVEV (reference sequence). The CDR3 consists of 14 residues. In nucleotides, the CDR3 is TGTGCCAGCAGTTTTGAATTTAGCAATCAGCCCCAGCATTTT. Protein product: CASSFEFSNQPQHF.

This clonotype occurred many times. The V and J genes are TRBV28 and TRBJ1-5; D unresolved. This CDR3 has 16 residues. V shed 1 base and J shed 0 bases, with 10 bases lying between them. Germline-derived CDR1 and CDR2 are MDHEN and SYDVKM. The CDR3 here is CASSLYPNYSNQPQHF. CDR3 DNA: TGTGCCAGCAGTTTATACCCAAATTATAGCAATCAGCCCCAGCATTTT.

In the case of this clonotype: Being one base from a much bigger clone, this may be a read error. This sequence joins TRBV20-1 and TRBJ1-5; 8 bases map to TRBD1. This CDR3 has 13 residues. Germline V gene lookup returns CDR1 DFQATT and CDR2 SNEGSKA (reference sequence). CDR3 bases: TGCGGTGCGAGGAGACAGGGGAATCAGCCCCAGCATTTT. Residues: CGARRQGNQPQHF.

This clonotype showed up many times. This chain uses TRBV20-1 with TRBJ1-6, with TRBD1 matching 11 bases. CDR1 and CDR2 from the germline V gene are DFQATT and SNEGSKA (reference sequence). Germline trimming cut 0 bases from V and 10 bases from J; bases unmatched to any gene: 5. The CDR3 consists of 15 residues. DNA for the CDR3: TGCAGTGCTAGAGATCTCAGGGACAGGGGGTCACCCCTCCACTTT. Its translation is CSARDLRDRGSPLHF.

This rearrangement joins TRBV5-1 to TRBJ2-5; D remains ambiguous. The CDR3 contains 13 residues. Germline V gives CDR1 SGHRS, CDR2 YFSETQ. With 0 bases removed from V and 6 bases from J, the gap between germline ends came to 9 bases. CDR3 nucleotide sequence: TGCGCCAGCAGCTTGGAGGGTTTTCAGACCCAGTACTTC. It is translated as CASSLEGFQTQYF. Full variable domain (rest looked up from reference TRBV5-1 and TRBJ2-5): KAGVTQTPRYLIKTRGQQVTLSCSPISGHRSVSWYQQTPGQGLQFLFEYFSETQRNKGNFPGRFSGRQFSNSRSEMNVSTLELGDSALYLCASSLEGFQTQYFGPGTRLLVL.

This clonotype has ten or more counts. This rearrangement joins TRBV28 to TRBJ2-7, with unresolved D. The V gene's germline CDR1 is MDHEN and CDR2 SYDVKM. The CDR3 covers 13 residues. The ends were cut back, 5 bases at V and 0 bases at J, with 8 bases in the middle. CDR3 in amino acids: CASSLPLSYEQYF. In nucleotides, the CDR3 is TGTGCCAGCAGTCTGCCACTCTCCTACGAGCAGTACTTC.

Only a few counts were recorded for this clonotype. This chain connects TRBV18 to TRBJ2-7; 16 nucleotides line up with TRBD2. V trimming: 2 bases; J trimming: 6 bases; junction bases outside the gene matches: 4. Germline CDR1 KGHSH, CDR2 LQKENI. The CDR3 has 16 amino acids. Here the CDR3 DNA reads TGTGCCAGCTCACCAGCGGGACTAGCGGGGGGGTCCGAGCAGTACTTC. This sequence encodes CASSPAGLAGGSEQYF.

The J gene is TRBJ2-2, the V gene TRBV5-5; the D gene is possibly TRBD2 (5 bases). This CDR3 region has 14 residues. V was pared by 3 bases and J by 7 bases, with 13 bases between. CDR1 and CDR2 (germline): SGHKS, YYEKEE (reference sequence). In DNA form, the CDR3 reads TGTGCCAGCAGCTGGCTCACGGAGGACGGGGAGCTGTTTTTT. This sequence encodes CASSWLTEDGELFF.

V gene TRBV4-1 combines with J gene TRBJ2-4; D unclear. V lost 6 bases and J 0 bases, leaving 15 bases between the germline ends. CDR1 and CDR2 from the germline V gene are MGHRA and YSYEKL. The CDR3 is 16 residues long. The CDR3 is CASSRYGVPAKNIQYF. The CDR3 coding sequence is TGCGCCAGCAGTCGCTACGGCGTACCAGCCAAAAACATTCAGTACTTC.

This clonotype was counted many times. The chain couples TRBV6-1 to TRBJ1-5, with no clear D. Germline V gives CDR1 MNHNS, CDR2 SASEGT. Trimming stripped 7 bases from V and 4 bases from J, with 14 bases between. The CDR3 has 14 residues. Written as DNA, the CDR3 is TGTGCCAGCACCGGGTCGCGGGCGAATCAGCCCCAGCATTTT. Translation: CASTGSRANQPQHF.

This clonotype occurred many times. The CDR3 sequence is CSARRGGLSNQPQHF. In DNA, the CDR3 is TGCAGTGCTAGGAGAGGGGGTCTTAGCAATCAGCCCCAGCATTTT. This sequence joins TRBV20-1 and TRBJ1-5, with D possibly TRBD1 on 6 matching bases. Trimming pared 3 bases from V and 0 bases from J, leaving 12 bases between. This CDR3 is built from 15 residues. Germline V gives CDR1 DFQATT, CDR2 SNEGSKA (reference sequence).

This clonotype appeared a single time. J is TRBJ1-1 and V is TRBV6-2 or TRBV6-3; D call uncertain. The V and J ends lost 5 bases and 4 bases respectively, with 14 bases between them. Germline lookup yields CDR1 MNHEY and CDR2 SVGEGT. The CDR3 is 14 residues long. The DNA for the CDR3 is TGTGCCAGCAGTCTCACTACGGAGACCACTGAAGCTTTCTTT. Protein sequence: CASSLTTETTEAFF.

This clonotype was recorded at least ten times. The V call is TRBV6-5, the J call TRBJ2-5, with 7 bases aligning to TRBD1. V was clipped by 6 bases and J by 4 bases; unmatched bases: 17. CDR3 length equals 17 residues. Germline-derived CDR1 and CDR2 are MNHEY and SVGAGI. CDR3 sequence reads: CASSLLARQGFRETQYF. In DNA form, the CDR3 reads TGTGCCAGCAGCTTATTGGCCCGACAGGGTTTTCGAGAGACCCAGTACTTC.

On this clonotype: A read error may explain this, as a much larger clone is one base away. The rearrangement joins TRBV29-1 to TRBJ1-1; D not certain. Looked up from germline, CDR1 is SQVTM and CDR2 is ANQGSEA. This CDR3 spans 13 amino acids. CDR3 sequence (DNA): TGCAGCGTTGCAGGACGACGCGGCACTGAAGCTTGCTTT. Amino acid sequence: CSVAGRRGTEACF.